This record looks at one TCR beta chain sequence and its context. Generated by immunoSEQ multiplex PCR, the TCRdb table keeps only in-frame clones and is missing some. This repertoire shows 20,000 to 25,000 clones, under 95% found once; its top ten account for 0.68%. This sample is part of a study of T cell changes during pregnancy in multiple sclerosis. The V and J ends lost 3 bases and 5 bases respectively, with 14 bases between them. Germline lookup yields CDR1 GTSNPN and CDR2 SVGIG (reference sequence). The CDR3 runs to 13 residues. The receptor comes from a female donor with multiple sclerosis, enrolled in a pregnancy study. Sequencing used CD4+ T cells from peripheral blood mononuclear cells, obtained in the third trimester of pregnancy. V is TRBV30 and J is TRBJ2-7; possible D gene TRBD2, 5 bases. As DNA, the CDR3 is TGTGCCTGGAGAAGACTCGTCGGGAACGAGCAGTACTTC. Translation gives CAWRRLVGNEQYF.